The clone carrying this T cell receptor beta chain has ten or more counts. Its antigen is not known. TCRdb ran MiXCR on the reads and lists one entry per CDR3 protein. The sample carries some 300,000 distinct CDR3 sequences, about a tenth recorded once. The sample comes from a study of T cell repertoires in cytomegalovirus infection. Study background: Indicated by public TCR beta signatures were CMV infection and matching HLA type.

Germline assignment: CDR1 SGHRS and CDR2 YFSETQ. The germline V and J ends were trimmed by 2 bases and 8 bases, with 18 bases remaining between them. The CDR3 covers 15 residues. Overall study findings and caveats: CMV-specific TCR beta clonotypes restricted by HLA-C were the ones dominating the ex vivo response. Carriers of CMV and the relevant HLA type were discriminated by public TCR beta frequency.

The receptor comes from a human donor in good health (CMV status not recorded). Some clones in this sample may be carry-over from other donors' samples. The chain is built from TRBV5-1 and TRBJ2-3; D might be TRBD1 or TRBD2, each matching 5 bases. The sequencing input was PBMCs. The CDR3 here is CASSFSIGDGGTQYF. The CDR3 nucleotides read TGCGCCAGCAGCTTTAGTATCGGAGATGGGGGTACGCAGTATTTT.